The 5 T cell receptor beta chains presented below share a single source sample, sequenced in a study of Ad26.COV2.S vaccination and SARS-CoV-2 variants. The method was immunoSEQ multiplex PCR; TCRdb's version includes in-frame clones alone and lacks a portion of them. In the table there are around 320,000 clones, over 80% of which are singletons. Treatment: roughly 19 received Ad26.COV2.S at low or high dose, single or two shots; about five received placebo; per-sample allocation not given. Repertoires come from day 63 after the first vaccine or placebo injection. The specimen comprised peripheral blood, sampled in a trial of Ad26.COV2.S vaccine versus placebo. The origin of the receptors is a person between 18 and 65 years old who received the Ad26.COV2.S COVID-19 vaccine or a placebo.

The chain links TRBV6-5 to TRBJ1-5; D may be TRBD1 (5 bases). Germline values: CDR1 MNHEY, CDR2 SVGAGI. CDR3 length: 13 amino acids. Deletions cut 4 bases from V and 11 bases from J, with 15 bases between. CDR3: CASSSGTSGSQHF. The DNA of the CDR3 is TGTGCCAGCAGTTCCGGGACGTCGGGGTCCCAGCATTTT.

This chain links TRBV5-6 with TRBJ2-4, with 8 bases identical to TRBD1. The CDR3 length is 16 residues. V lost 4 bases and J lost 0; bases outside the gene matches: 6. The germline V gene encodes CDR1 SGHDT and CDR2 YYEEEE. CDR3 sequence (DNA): TGTGCCAGCAGCCTAGGGACAGGTATAGCCAAAAACATTCAGTACTTC. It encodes CASSLGTGIAKNIQYF.

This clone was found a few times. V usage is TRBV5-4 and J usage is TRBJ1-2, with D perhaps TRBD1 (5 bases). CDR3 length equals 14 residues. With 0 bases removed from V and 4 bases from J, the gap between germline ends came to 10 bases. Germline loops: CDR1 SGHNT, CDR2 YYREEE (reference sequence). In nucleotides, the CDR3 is TGTGCCAGCAGCTTGGTGGACGGGGGCTATGGCTACACCTTC. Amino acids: CASSLVDGGYGYTF.

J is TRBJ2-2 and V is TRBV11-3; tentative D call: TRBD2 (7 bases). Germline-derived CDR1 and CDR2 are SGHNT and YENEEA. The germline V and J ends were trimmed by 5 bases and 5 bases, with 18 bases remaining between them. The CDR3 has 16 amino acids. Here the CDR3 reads CASSATGGAATGELFF. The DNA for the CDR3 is TGTGCCAGCAGCGCAACGGGGGGCGCGGCGACCGGGGAGCTGTTTTTT.

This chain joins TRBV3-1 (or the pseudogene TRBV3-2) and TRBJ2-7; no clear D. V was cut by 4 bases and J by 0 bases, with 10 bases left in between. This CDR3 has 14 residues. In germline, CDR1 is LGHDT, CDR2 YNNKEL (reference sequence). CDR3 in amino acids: CASSPRARSYEQYF. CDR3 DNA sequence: TGTGCCAGCAGCCCCAGAGCCCGCTCCTACGAGCAGTACTTC.